This T cell receptor beta chain was identified in a study of blood T cell repertoires in COVID-19. Assay: immunoSEQ multiplex PCR; the TCRdb copy retains only in-frame clones and omits some. The sample lists some 200,000 clones, around 83% occurring once. From germline, CDR1 is SGHTA and CDR2 FQGNSA. V shed 4 bases, J shed 7 bases, and the junction held 11 bases outside the gene matches. This CDR3 comprises 16 residues. Sequencing input: peripheral blood. The sequence was collected from a woman aged 40-49 years who had recovered from COVID-19. The chain recombines TRBV7-2 with TRBJ2-7; 12 bases map to TRBD1. CDR3 loop: CASSWGSGQGAFEQYF. CDR3 DNA: TGTGCCAGCAGCTGGGGATCGGGACAGGGGGCTTTTGAGCAGTACTTC.